What follows describes a single T cell receptor (beta chain). What it binds is unknown. Selection for sequencing was limited to patients who had shown CD8+CD57+ cell expansion by flow cytometry. Each patient carried a diagnosis of severe acquired aplastic anemia. Blood samples were obtained from patients who had received no prior therapy. The CD8+CD57+ cell fraction, enriched with beads, gave a mean 1.6 ug DNA. The CDR3 has 15 residues. The V and J ends lost 1 base and 5 bases, in that order; junction bases with no gene match: 4. In germline, CDR1 is SGHRS, CDR2 YFSETQ. This sample was included in a study of CD8+CD57+ T cells in acquired aplastic anemia. Study-wide points: In the patients, CD8+CD57+ cells came out less diverse than the total CD4+ and CD8+ pools.

Genomic DNA was employed as the template in profiling TCR beta VDJ and CDR3. One entry per CDR3 protein, called by TCRdb with MiXCR from the reads. The top ten hold about 89% of the sample, which has roughly 20,000 distinct CDR3 sequences, 30% to 50% seen once. Sequenced: CD8+CD57+ T cells sorted from PBMCs. Subset of the sample: bead-enriched CD8+CD57+ effector memory T cells from SAA patients. The chain has TRBV5-1 and TRBJ2-4; 9 positions match TRBD2. The receptor comes from a human donor with aplastic anemia. The CDR3 loop reads CASSLWGLAQNIQYF. The CDR3 DNA reads TGCGCCAGCAGCTTGTGGGGACTAGCACAAAACATTCAGTACTTC.